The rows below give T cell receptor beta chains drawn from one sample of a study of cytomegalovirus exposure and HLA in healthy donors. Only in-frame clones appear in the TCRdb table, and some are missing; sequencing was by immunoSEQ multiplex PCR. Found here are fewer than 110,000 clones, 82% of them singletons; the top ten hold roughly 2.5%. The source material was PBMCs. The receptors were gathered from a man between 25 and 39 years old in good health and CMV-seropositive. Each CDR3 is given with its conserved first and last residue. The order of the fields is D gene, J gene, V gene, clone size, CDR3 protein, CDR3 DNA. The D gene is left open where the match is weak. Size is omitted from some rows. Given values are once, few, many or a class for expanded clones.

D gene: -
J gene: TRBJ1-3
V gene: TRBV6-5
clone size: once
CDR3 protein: CASSFRRTDSGNTIYF
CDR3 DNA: TGTGCCAGCAGTTTTCGTCGGACAGACTCTGGAAACACCATATATTTT

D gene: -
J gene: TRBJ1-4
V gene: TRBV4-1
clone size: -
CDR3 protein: CASSQARRGNEKLFF
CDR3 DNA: TGCGCCAGCAGCCAAGCTCGTCGGGGGAATGAAAAACTGTTTTTT

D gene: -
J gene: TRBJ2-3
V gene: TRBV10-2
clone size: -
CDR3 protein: CASSTRYTQYF
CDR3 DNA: TGCGCCAGCAGTACTAGATATACGCAGTATTTT

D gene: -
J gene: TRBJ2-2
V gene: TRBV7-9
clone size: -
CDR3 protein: CASSAPAATEGENTGELFF
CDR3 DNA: TGTGCCAGCAGCGCCCCTGCGGCTACTGAGGGGGAGAACACCGGGGAGCTGTTTTTT

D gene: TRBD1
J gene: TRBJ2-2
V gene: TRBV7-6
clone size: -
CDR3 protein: CASSLVGQGNTGELFF
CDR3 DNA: TGTGCCAGCAGCTTAGTGGGACAGGGGAACACCGGGGAGCTGTTTTTT

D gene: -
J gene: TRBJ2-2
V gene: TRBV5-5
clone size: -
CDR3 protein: CASSRTRGVGTGELFF
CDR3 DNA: TGTGCCAGCAGCAGGACCAGGGGCGTAGGAACCGGGGAGCTGTTTTTT

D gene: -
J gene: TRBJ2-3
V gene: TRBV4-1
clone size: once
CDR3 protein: CASSQDGDTQYF
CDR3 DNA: TGCGCCAGCAGCCAAGACGGTGATACGCAGTATTTT

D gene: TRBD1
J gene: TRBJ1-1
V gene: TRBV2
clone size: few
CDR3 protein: CASRAGTGYTEAFF
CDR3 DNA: TGTGCCAGCAGGGCCGGGACAGGGTACACTGAAGCTTTCTTT

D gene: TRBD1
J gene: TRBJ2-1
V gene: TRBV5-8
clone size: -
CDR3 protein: CASSFSQGSYNEQFF
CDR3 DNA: TGTGCCAGCAGCTTTTCACAGGGGTCCTACAATGAGCAGTTCTTC

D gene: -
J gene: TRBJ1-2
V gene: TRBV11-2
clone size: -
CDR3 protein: CASSRGQTHYGYTF
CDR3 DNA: TGTGCCAGCAGCCGTGGACAGACCCACTATGGCTACACCTTC

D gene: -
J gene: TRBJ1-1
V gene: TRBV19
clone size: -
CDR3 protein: CASSLQGDAEAFF
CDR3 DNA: TGTGCCAGTAGTTTACAGGGTGATGCTGAAGCTTTCTTT

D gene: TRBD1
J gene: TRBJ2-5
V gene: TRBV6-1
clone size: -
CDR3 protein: CASSPGTGEETQYF
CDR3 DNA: TGTGCCAGCAGTCCGGGGACAGGGGAAGAGACCCAGTACTTC

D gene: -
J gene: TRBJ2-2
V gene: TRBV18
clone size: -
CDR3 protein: CASSLQSGNTGELFF
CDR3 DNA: TGTGCCAGCTCACTACAAAGCGGTAACACCGGGGAGCTGTTTTTT

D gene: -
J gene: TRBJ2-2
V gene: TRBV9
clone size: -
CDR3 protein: CASSAGAGELFF
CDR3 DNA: TGTGCCAGCAGCGCGGGAGCCGGGGAGCTGTTTTTT

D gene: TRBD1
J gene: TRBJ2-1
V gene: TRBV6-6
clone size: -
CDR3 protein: CASSYSTGGNEQFF
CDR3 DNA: TGTGCCAGCAGTTACTCCACAGGGGGCAATGAGCAGTTCTTC

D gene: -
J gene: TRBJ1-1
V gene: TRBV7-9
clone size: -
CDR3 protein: CASSPPGNTEAFF
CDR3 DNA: TGTGCCAGCAGCCCTCCCGGGAACACTGAAGCTTTCTTT

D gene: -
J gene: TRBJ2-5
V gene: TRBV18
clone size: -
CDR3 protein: CASSPLQGETQYF
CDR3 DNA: TGTGCCAGCTCACCACTACAGGGAGAGACCCAGTACTTC

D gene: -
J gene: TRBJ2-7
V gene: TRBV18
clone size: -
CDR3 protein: CASSPGGEQYF
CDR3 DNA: TGTGCCAGCTCACCAGGGGGGGAGCAGTACTTC

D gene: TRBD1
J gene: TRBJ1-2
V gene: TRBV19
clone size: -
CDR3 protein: CASSIGTVNYGYTF
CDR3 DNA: TGTGCCAGTAGTATCGGGACAGTAAACTATGGCTACACCTTC